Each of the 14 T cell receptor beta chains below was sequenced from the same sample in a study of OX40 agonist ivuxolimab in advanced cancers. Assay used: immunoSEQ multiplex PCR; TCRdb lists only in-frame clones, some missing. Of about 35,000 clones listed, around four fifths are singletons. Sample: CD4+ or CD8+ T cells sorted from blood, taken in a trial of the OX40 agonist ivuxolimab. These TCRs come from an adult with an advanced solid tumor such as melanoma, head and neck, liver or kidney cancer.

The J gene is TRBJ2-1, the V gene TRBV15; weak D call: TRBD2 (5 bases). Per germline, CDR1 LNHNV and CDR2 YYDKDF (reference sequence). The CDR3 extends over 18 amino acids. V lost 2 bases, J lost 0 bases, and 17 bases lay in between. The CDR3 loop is CATSRIVGAVISYNEQFF. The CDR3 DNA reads TGTGCCACCAGCAGAATAGTTGGAGCGGTGATCTCCTACAATGAGCAGTTCTTC.

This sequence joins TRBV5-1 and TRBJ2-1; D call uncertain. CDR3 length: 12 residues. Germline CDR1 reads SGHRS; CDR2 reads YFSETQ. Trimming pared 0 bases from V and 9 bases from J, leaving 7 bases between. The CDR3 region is CASSLVRAEQFF. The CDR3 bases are TGCGCCAGCAGCTTGGTTAGGGCTGAGCAGTTCTTC.

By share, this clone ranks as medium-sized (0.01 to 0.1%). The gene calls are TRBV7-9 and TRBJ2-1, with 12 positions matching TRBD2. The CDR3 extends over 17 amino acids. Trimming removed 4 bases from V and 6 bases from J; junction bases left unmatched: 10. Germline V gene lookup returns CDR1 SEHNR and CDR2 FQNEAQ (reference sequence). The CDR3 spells CASSSKRLAGVPNEQFF. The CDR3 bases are TGTGCCAGCAGCTCTAAGCGACTAGCGGGAGTTCCCAATGAGCAGTTCTTC.

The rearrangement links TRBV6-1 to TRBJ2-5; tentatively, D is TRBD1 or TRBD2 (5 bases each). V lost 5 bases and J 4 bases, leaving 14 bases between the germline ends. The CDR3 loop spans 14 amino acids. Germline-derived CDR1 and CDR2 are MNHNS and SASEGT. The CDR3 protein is CASSRDAWGETQYF. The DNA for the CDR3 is TGTGCCAGCAGTCGGGACGCGTGGGGAGAGACCCAGTACTTC.

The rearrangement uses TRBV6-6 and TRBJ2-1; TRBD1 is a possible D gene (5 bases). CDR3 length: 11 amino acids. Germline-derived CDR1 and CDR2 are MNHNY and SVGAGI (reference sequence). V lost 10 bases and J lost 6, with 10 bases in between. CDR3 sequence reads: CATTQANEQFF. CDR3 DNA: TGTGCCACCACACAGGCCAATGAGCAGTTCTTC.

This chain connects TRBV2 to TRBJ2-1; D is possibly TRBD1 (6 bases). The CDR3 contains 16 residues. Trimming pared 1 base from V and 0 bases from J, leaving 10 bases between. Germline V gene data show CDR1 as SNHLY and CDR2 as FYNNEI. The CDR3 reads CASSEGTESSYNEQFF. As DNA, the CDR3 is TGTGCCAGCAGTGAAGGGACAGAAAGCTCCTACAATGAGCAGTTCTTC. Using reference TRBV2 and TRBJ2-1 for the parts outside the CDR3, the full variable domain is EPEVTQTPSHQVTQMGQEVILRCVPISNHLYFYWYRQILGQKVEFLVSFYNNEISEKSEIFDDQFSVERPDGSNFTLKIRSTKLEDSAMYFCASSEGTESSYNEQFFGPGTRLTVL.

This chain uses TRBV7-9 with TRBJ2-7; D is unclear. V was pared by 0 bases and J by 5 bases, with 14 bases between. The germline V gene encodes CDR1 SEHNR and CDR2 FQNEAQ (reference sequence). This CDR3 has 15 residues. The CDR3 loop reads CASSLAGKAIDEQYF. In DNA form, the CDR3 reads TGTGCCAGCAGCTTAGCGGGGAAGGCCATCGACGAGCAGTACTTC. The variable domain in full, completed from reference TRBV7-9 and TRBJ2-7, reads DTGVSQNPRHKITKRGQNVTFRCDPISEHNRLYWYRQTLGQGPEFLTYFQNEAQLEKSRLLSDRFSAERPKGSFSTLEIQRTEQGDSAMYLCASSLAGKAIDEQYFGPGTRLTVT.

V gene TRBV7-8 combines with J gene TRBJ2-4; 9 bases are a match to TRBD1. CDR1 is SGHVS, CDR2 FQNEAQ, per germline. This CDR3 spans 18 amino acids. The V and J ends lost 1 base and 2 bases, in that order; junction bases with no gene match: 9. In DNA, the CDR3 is TGTGCCAGCAGCTTAGGGTCGGGGACAGGGTTTACCAAAAACATTCAGTACTTC. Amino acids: CASSLGSGTGFTKNIQYF.

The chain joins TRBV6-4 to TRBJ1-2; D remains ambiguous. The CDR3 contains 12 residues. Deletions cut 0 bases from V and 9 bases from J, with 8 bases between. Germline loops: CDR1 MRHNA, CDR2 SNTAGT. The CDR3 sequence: CASSDSGSSYTF. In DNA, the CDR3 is TGTGCCAGCAGTGACTCAGGGTCGAGCTACACCTTC.

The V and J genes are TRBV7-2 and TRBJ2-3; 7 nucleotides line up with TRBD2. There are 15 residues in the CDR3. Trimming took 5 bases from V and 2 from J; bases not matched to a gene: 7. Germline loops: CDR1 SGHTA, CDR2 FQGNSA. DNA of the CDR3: TGTGCCAGCAGCCCTGTCGGGACTACCACAGATACGCAGTATTTT. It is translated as CASSPVGTTTDTQYF.

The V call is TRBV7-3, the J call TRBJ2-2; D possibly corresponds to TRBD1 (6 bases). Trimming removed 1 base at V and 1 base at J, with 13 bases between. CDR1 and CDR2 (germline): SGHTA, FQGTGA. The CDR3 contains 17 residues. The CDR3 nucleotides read TGTGCCAGCAGCTTAAACTCGCTGACAGGGAACACCGGGGAGCTGTTTTTT. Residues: CASSLNSLTGNTGELFF.

CDR3 protein: CASSNSGGAVREQYF. As DNA, the CDR3 is TGTGCCAGCAGCAATAGCGGGGGGGCCGTGCGAGAGCAGTACTTC. The gene calls are TRBV11-2 and TRBJ2-7; 11 bases line up with TRBD2. This CDR3 contains 15 residues. In germline, CDR1 is SGHAT, CDR2 FQNNGV. The J segment lost 7 bases and the V segment lost 5 bases, leaving 10 bases of the junction unmatched.

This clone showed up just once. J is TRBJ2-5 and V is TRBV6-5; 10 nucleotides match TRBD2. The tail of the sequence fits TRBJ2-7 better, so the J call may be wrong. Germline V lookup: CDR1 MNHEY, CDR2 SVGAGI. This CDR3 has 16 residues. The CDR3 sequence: CASSSLAGALGYEQYF. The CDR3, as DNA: TGTGCCAGCAGTTCTCTAGCGGGGGCCCTGGGGTACGAGCAGTACTTC.

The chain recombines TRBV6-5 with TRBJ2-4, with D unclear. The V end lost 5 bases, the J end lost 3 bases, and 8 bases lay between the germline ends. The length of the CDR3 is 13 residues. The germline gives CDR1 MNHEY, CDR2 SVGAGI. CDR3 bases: TGTGCCAGCAGTACAGTGGGCAAAAACATTCAGTACTTC. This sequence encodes CASSTVGKNIQYF.